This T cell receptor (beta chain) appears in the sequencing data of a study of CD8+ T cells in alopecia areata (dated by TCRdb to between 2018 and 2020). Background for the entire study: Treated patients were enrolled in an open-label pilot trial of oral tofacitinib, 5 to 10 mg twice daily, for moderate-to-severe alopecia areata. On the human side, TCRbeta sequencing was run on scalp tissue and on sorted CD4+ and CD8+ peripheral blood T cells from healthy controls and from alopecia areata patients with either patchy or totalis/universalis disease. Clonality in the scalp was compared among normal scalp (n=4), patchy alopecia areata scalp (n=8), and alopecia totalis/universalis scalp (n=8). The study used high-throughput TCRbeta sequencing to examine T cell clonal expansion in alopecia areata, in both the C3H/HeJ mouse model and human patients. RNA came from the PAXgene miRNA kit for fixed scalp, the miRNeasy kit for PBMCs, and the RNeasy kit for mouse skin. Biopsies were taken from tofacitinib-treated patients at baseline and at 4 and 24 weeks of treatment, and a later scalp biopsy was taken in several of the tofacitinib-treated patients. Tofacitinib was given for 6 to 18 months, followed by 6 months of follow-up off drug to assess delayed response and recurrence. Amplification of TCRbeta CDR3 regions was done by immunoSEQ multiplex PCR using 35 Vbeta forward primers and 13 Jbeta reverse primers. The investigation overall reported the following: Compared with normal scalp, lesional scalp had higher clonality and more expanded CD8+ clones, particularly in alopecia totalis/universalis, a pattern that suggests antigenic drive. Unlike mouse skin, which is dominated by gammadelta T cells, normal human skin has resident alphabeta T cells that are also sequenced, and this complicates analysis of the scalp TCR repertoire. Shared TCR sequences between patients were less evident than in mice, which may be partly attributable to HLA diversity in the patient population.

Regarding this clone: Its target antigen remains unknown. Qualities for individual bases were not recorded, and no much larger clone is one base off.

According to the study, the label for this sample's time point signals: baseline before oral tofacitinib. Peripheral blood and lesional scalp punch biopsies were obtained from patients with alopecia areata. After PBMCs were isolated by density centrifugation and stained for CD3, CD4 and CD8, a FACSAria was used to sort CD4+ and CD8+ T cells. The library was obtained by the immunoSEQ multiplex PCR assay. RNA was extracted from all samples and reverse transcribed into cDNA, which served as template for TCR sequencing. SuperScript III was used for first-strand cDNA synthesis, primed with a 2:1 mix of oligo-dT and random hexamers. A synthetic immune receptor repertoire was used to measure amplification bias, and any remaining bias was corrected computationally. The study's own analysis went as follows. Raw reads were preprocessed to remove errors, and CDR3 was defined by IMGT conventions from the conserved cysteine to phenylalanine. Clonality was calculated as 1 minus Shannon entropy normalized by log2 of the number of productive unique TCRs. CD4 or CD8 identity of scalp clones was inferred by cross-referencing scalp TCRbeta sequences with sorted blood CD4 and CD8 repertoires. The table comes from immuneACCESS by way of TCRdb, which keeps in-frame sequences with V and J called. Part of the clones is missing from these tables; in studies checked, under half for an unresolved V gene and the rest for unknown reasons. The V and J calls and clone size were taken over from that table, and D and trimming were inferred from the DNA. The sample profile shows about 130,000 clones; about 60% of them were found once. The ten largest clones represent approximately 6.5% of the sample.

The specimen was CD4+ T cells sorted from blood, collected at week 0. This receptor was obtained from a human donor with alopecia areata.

The base sequence is TGTGCCAGCAGTCAACGACAGGGACTTTACGAGCAGTACTTC. Translated, it reads CASSQRQGLYEQYF. In this chain, TRBV27 is recombined with TRBJ2-7; possibly the D gene is TRBD1, per 7 matching bases. V is shortened by 5 bases, J by 4 bases, and the region joining them spans 15 bases. The CDR3 covers 14 residues, taking in both the cysteine and the phenylalanine. The DNA shown is the 42-base CDR3, in frame from base 1. Reading the germline V gene (reference sequence) gives CDR1 MNHEY and CDR2 SMNVEV.